Ten or more counts support the clone carrying this T cell receptor beta chain. The antigen is not known. The sample comes from a study of identical twins. TCRdb reanalysed the 5' RACE reads using MiXCR and keeps one entry per CDR3 protein. This table holds a few hundred thousand distinct CDR3 sequences, more than 9% found once. Study-level points and caveats: Excess sharing between twins was weaker in beta out-of-frame sequences.

This CDR3 spans 15 amino acids. From germline, CDR1 is SEHNR and CDR2 FQNEAQ (reference sequence). Trimming pared 8 bases from V and 4 bases from J, leaving 20 bases between. The same data also went into a second study, on yellow fever vaccine responses in identical twins.

This chain joins TRBV7-9 and TRBJ1-2; D perhaps matches TRBD1 (5 bases). Sequencing was done on a sample of PBMCs. The clonotype comes from a woman aged 18-30 years in good health. The CDR3 sequence is CASLPGTESIYGYTF. Written as DNA, the CDR3 is TGTGCCAGCTTACCCGGGACGGAGTCGATCTATGGCTACACCTTC.